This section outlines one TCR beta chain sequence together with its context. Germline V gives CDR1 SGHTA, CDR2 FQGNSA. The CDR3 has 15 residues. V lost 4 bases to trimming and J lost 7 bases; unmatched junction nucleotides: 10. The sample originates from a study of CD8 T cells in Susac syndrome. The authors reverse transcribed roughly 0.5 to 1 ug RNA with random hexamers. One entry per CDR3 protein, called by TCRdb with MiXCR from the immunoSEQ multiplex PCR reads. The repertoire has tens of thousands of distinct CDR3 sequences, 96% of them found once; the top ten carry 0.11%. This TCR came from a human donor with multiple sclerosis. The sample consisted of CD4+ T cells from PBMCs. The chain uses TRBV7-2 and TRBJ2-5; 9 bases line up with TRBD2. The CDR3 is CASSSLPAGGLTQYF. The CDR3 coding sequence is TGTGCCAGCAGCTCCCTTCCGGCGGGGGGGCTGACCCAGTACTTC.